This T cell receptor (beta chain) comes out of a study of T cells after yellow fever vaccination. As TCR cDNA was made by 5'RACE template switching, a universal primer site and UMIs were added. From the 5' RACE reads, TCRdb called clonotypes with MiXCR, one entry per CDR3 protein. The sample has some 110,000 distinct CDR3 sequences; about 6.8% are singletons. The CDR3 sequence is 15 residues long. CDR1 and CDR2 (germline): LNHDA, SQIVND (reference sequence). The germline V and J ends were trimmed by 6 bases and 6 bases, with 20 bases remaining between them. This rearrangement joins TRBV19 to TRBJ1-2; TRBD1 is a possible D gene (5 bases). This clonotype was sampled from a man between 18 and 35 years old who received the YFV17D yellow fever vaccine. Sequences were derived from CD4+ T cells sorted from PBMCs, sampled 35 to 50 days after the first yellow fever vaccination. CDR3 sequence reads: CASSPLSSGLDGYTF. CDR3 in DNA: TGTGCCAGTAGCCCGCTCAGTTCAGGGTTGGATGGCTACACCTTC.